The clone carrying this T cell receptor beta chain has more than one count but fewer than ten. The target antigen is unknown. The CDR3 sequence is 15 residues long. Germline-derived CDR1 and CDR2 are SGHRS and YFSETQ. V was cut by 2 bases and J by 2 bases, with 13 bases left in between. This specimen comes from a study of PD-1 blockade in classical Hodgkin lymphoma. General study points: Whatever underlies the repertoire differences (possibly disease activity or prior therapy) remains undefined. Newly diagnosed patients had diversity similar to the baseline diversity of complete responders.

Libraries were prepared by immunoSEQ multiplex PCR; TCRdb keeps only in-frame clonotypes and omits some of them. The sample lists over 10,000 clones, around 80% seen once, with approximately 25% in the top ten. Brentuximab vedotin exposure varied among the patients, all of whom had relapsed after autologous stem cell transplantation. The sample here was peripheral blood mononuclear cells (PBMCs), taken at baseline. This sequence originates from a human donor with classical Hodgkin lymphoma. The chain carries TRBV5-1 and TRBJ1-2, with D unclear. CDR3 nucleotide sequence: TGCGCCAGCAGCTTTGATGACATAGGAAACTATGGCTACACCTTC. Translating it yields CASSFDDIGNYGYTF.